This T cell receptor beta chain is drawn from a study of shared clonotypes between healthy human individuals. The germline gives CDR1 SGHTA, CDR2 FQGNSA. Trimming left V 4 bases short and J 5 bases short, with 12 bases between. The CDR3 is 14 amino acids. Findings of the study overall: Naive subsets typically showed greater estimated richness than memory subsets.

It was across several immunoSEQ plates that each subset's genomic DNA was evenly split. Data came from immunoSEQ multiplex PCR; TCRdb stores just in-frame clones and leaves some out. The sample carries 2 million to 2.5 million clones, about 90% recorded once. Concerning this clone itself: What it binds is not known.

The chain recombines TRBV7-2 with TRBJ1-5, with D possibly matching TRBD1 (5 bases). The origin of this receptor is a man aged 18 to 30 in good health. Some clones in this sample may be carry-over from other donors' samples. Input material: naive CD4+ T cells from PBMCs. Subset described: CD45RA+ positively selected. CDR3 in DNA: TGTGCCAGCAGCTACGTGGGGGGGGATCAGCCCCAGCATTTT. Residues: CASSYVGGDQPQHF.